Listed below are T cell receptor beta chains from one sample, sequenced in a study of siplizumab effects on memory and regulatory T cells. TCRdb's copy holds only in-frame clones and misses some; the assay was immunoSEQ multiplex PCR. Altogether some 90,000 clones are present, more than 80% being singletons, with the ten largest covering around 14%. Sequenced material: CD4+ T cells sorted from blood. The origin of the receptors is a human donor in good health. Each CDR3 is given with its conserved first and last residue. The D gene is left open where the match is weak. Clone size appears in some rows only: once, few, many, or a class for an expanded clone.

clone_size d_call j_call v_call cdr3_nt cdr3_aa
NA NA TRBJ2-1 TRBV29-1 TGCAGCGTTGAAGATCAGCGGCACCCCTACAATGAGCAGTTCTTC CSVEDQRHPYNEQFF
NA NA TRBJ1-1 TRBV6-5 TGTGCCAGCAGCCGCACAGGGAACACTGAAGCTTTCTTT CASSRTGNTEAFF
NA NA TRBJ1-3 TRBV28 TGTGCCAGCAGTTTAAAGGAACGCACCATATATTTT CASSLKERTIYF
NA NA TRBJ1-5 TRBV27 TGTGCCAGCAGTCCCTACAGGGATCAGCCCCAGCATTTT CASSPYRDQPQHF
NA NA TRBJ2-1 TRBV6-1 TGTGCCAGCAGTGAAGGGTATGGGGCGAAGCAGTTCTTC CASSEGYGAKQFF
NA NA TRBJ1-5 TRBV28 TGTGCCAGCAGAAGACAGCCACAGCCCCAGCATTTT CASRRQPQPQHF
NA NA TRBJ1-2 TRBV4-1 TGCGCCAGCAGCCCCTCGGGCGCTAACTATGGCTACACCTTC CASSPSGANYGYTF
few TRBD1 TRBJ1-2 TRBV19 TGTGCCAGTAGTAGGACAGGGAGAGAGGGTGGCTACACCTTC CASSRTGREGGYTF
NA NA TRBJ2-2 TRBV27 TGTGCCAGCAGTTTCCAGGAGAGCGATGAGGAGCTGTTTTTT CASSFQESDEELFF
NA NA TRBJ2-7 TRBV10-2 TGCGCCAGCAACCTAAGGGGATCTCGGTACGAGCAGTACTTC CASNLRGSRYEQYF
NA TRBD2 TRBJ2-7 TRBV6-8 TGTGCCAGCAGTGACGGACTAGCGCCTTACAACGAGCAGTACTTC CASSDGLAPYNEQYF
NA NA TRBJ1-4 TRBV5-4 TGTGCCAGCAGTACCCAGGGAGGGTCAGAAAAACTGTTTTTT CASSTQGGSEKLFF
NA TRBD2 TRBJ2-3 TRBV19 TGTGCCAGTAGTTTAGCGGGAGTTAGCACAGATACGCAGTATTTT CASSLAGVSTDTQYF
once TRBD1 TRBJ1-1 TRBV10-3 TGTGCCATCACAGGGGGCGAGGGCACTGAAGCTTTCTTT CAITGGEGTEAFF
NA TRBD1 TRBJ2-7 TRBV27 TGTGCCAGCAGTCATGGACAGGGCTACGAGCAGTACTTC CASSHGQGYEQYF
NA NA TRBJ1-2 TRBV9 TGTGCCAGCAGCGTGGGGTGGGGCTATGGCTACACCTTC CASSVGWGYGYTF
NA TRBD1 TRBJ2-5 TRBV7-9 TGTGCCAGCAGCTCGTGGGACAGGGCCCAAGAGACCCAGTACTTC CASSSWDRAQETQYF
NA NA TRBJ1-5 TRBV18 TGTGCCAGCTCACCAATAGGACAGCAAAATCAGCCCCAGCATTTT CASSPIGQQNQPQHF
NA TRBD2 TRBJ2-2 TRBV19 TGTGCCAGTACCCCCACCCACTCGGGAGGGTTCTCCGGGGAGCTGTTTTTT CASTPTHSGGFSGELFF
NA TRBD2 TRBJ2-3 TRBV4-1 TGCGCCAGCAGCAGAGGGTTACAGCGGGGGGCAGATACGCAGTATTTT CASSRGLQRGADTQYF
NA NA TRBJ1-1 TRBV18 TGTGCCAGCTCACCACCGGGGGCGGCCAGGGAAACTGAAGCTTTCTTT CASSPPGAARETEAFF
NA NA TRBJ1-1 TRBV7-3 TGTGCCAGCAGCTTCTACAGGGACTCTGAAGCTTTCTTT CASSFYRDSEAFF
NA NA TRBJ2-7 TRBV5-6 TGTGCCAGCAGCCCCGGACGTCGCTACGAGCAGTACTTC CASSPGRRYEQYF
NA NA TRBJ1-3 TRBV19 TGTGCCAGTAGTATAGAAGTTGGACGCAACTCTGGAAACACCATATATTTT CASSIEVGRNSGNTIYF
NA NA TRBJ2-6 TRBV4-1 TGCGCCAGCAGCCAGAGGAGGGGTAGTTCGGGTGGGGCCAACGTCCTGACTTTC CASSQRRGSSGGANVLTF
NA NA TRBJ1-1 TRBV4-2 TGTGCCAGCAGCCGACCGGGGAGGGGGGCTTATGAAGCTTTCTTT CASSRPGRGAYEAFF
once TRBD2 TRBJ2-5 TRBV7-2 TGTGCCAGCAGCTTCGCCACCGGGACTAGCGGGAGACAGACCCAGTACTTC CASSFATGTSGRQTQYF
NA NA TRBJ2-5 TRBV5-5 TGTGCCAGCAGCTTTATCGGGCAGTACCAGGAGACCCAGTACTTC CASSFIGQYQETQYF
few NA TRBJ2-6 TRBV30 TGTGCCTGGAGTGCAGGGTCTGGGGCCAACGTCCTGACTTTC CAWSAGSGANVLTF
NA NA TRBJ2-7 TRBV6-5 TGTGCCAGCAGTTACTCCCAAGACAAGTACTCCTACGAGCAGTACTTC CASSYSQDKYSYEQYF
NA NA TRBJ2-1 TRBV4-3 TGCGCCAGCAGCCAAGATAAATGGGAGCAGTTCTTC CASSQDKWEQFF
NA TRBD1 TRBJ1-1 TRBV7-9 TGTGCCAGCAGCAAAACAGGGGGGCGAGTTGTGACTGAAGCTTTCTTT CASSKTGGRVVTEAFF
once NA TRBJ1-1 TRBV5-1 TGCGCCAGCAGTCGGGACCGTGGTGGCACTGAAGCTTTCTTT CASSRDRGGTEAFF
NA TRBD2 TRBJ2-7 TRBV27 TGTGCCAGCAGTTTAACCGGTCTAGCGGGAGGGCCCAGGGAGCAGTACTTC CASSLTGLAGGPREQYF
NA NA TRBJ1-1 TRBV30 TGTGCCTGGAGCCATCGTGGTAACACTGAAGCTTTCTTT CAWSHRGNTEAFF
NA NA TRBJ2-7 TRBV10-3 TGTGCCATCAGTGAGTCGACGGGGAGGGGGCGCGAGCAGTACTTC CAISESTGRGREQYF
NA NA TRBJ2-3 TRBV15 TGTGCCACCAGCAGAGTACTAGCTATGCAGTATTTT CATSRVLAMQYF
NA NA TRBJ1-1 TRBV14 TGTGCCAGCAGCCGGGGCGCTTACGAAGCTTTCTTT CASSRGAYEAFF
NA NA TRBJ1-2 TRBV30 TGTGCCTGGAGTCGGCAGGCGGCCTCCTATGGCTACACCTTC CAWSRQAASYGYTF
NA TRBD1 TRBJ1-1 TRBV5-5 TGTGCCAGCAGCGGGGGACAGTTGAACACTGAAGCTTTCTTT CASSGGQLNTEAFF
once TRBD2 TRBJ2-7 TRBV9 TGTGCCAGCAGCGTGGGACTAGCGGAGGGATACGAGCAGTACTTC CASSVGLAEGYEQYF
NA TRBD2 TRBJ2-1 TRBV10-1 TGCGCCAGCAGGCCAGCGGGAGGGAATGAGCAGTTCTTC CASRPAGGNEQFF
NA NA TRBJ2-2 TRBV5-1 TGCGCCAGCAGCTTGGTCACAGGCAGCACCGGGGAGCTGTTTTTT CASSLVTGSTGELFF
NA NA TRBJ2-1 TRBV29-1 TGCAGCTCTGGGCAGGGTGAGTTCTTC CSSGQGEFF
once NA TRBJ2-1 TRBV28 TGTGCCAGCGGGAGAGGACGGAATGAGCAGTTCTTC CASGRGRNEQFF
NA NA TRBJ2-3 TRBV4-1 TGCGCCAGCAGCCAAGTGTTAGTAGCCGCGCAGTATTTT CASSQVLVAAQYF
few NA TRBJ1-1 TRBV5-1 TGCGCCAGCAGCGCTGGTACGAACACTGAAGCTTTCTTT CASSAGTNTEAFF
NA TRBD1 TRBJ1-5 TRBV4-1 TGCGCCAGCAGCCAAGGGTTGTCGACAGGGGGTTTTAGCAATCAGCCCCAGCATTTT CASSQGLSTGGFSNQPQHF
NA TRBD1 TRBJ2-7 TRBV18 TGTGCCAGCTCACCACCTAACAGGGGATTCCACGAGCAGTACTTC CASSPPNRGFHEQYF
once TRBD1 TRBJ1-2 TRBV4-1 TGCGCCAGCAGCCAAACGGGACAGCTCTATGGCTACACCTTC CASSQTGQLYGYTF
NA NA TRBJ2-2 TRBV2 TGTGCCAGCAGGGACCAACCTAACACCGGGGAGCTGTTTTTT CASRDQPNTGELFF
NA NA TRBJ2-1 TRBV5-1 TGCGCCAGCAGCCCGACTAGTTGGGAGCAGTTCTTC CASSPTSWEQFF
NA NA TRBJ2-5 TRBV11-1 TGTGCCAGCAGCCCCTCGGGCTATGGTGGAGAGACCCAGTACTTC CASSPSGYGGETQYF
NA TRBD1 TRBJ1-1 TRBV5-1 TGCGCCAGCAGCGGGGACAGCCACACTGAAGCTTTCTTT CASSGDSHTEAFF
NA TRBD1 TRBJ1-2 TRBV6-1 TGTGCCAGCAGAGGACAGGGGGCTCTCTATGGCTACACCTTC CASRGQGALYGYTF
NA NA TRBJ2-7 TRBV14 TGTGCCAGCAGCCACAGACTCGCCTACGAGCAGTACTTC CASSHRLAYEQYF
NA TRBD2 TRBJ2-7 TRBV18 TGTGCCAGCTCACCCACCGGGAGGCCGTTCTACGAGCAGTACTTC CASSPTGRPFYEQYF
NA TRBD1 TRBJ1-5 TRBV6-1 TGTGCCAGCGTGGTAGACAGGGGAGGCAATCAGCCCCAGCATTTT CASVVDRGGNQPQHF
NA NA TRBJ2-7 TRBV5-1 TGCGCCAGCAGCTTATCGGCAGGGGATATCGACGAGCAGTACTTC CASSLSAGDIDEQYF
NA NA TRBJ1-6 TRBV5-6 TGTGCCAGCGGGGACGGCCCTAATTCACCCCTCCACTTT CASGDGPNSPLHF